The TCR beta chain described here comes from a study of T cells after yellow fever vaccination (dated by TCRdb to the late 2010s). Regarding the research as a whole: The SMART-Seq v4 Ultra Low Input RNA kit was used to prepare libraries from fractions with low cell numbers. To track T-cell clones before and after primary and booster YFV17D yellow fever vaccination, bulk TCR alpha and beta repertoires were sequenced longitudinally. Blood was collected at multiple timepoints before and after primary and secondary immunization, and bulk PBMC replicates and cell subsets were isolated. Two healthy male donors, one aged 18 to 29 and one aged 30 to 40 years, made up the cohort.

A few counts support this clonotype. Its antigen target is currently unknown. It has no much larger one-base neighbor in the sample; base qualities were not kept. The paper as a whole reports these results and caveats: Most clones expanded after primary vaccination were re-detected after the booster (approximately 95% of CD4 and around 88% of CD8), suggesting broad memory maintenance. Compared with the primary T-cell response, the secondary T-cell response was weaker but faster, peaking on day 5 rather than day 15. Computational filtering was needed because FACS-sorted repertoires could contain abundant contaminating clonotypes from the bulk population. The study included only a couple of donors, which limits how far the findings can be generalized. A small share of clonotypes was detected in both CD4 and CD8 compartments, with the overlap likely arising from convergent recombination.

V was cut back by 8 bases and J by 7 bases, leaving a gap of 27 bases between them. The CDR3 covers 16 residues, taking in both the cysteine and the valine. Only the CDR3 DNA stays, 48 bases, in frame from base 1. For CDR1 and CDR2, the germline V gene lists MDHEN and SYDVKM. Sequencing took place on an Illumina NovaSeq 6000. Synthesis of TCR cDNA relied on 5'RACE template switching, a step that introduced a universal primer site along with unique molecular identifiers. cDNA synthesis was primed from both the TCR alpha and TCR beta constant segments. Libraries were amplified in two PCR steps, with sample barcodes and sequencing adapters added in the second step. Libraries were sequenced on Illumina HiSeq 2500 (2x100 bp) or NovaSeq (2x150 bp). In the paper's pipeline: Demultiplexing of reads and collapsing into UMI consensus sequences were performed with MIGEC, and V(D)J alignment was carried out with MiXCR. Clonotypes responding to the vaccine were identified with edgeR on replicate PBMC samples, with the criteria of FDR below 0.01 and a log2 fold change above 5 up to day 15. Each bulk clonotype was labeled CD4 or CD8 based on which sequenced repertoire, CD4 or CD8, contained the clonotype at higher abundance. TCRdb cleaned the public reads at Q25 with fastp, built clones with MiXCR and kept in-frame beta chains. For every CDR3 protein sequence, its rows merge into one entry that carries the most common genes and DNA. The V and J calls, along with clone size, are taken from TCRdb and not from the paper's own processing. For this sample there are approximately 300,000 distinct CDR3 sequences; 9.5% to 12% appear just once. Jointly, the top ten make up 2.5% to 4% of the sample.

Per the publication, the treatment or condition label means: live attenuated yellow fever vaccine strain. PBMCs were isolated from peripheral blood using a standard Ficoll-Paque protocol. Dynabeads CD4 and CD8 positive selection kits were used to isolate the CD4 and CD8 T-cell fractions. TriZol was used to extract RNA from bulk PBMCs, from CD4 and CD8 fractions, and from dextramer-positive and dextramer-negative fractions. The receptor was derived from a man between 18 and 35 years old who received the YFV17D yellow fever vaccine. The V and J segments used are TRBV28 and TRBJ2-7; the D element might be TRBD1 or TRBD2, as each aligns at 6 bases. Sample: CD4+ T cells sorted from PBMCs, taken 45 days after the yellow fever booster vaccination. The sequence in DNA is TGTGCCAGCTACCCGGTCGGAGGGGGAATTACGCGGGAGCAGTACGTC. Translated, it gives CASYPVGGGITREQYV.